These 10 T cell receptor beta chains were sequenced from one sample in a study of blood T cell repertoires in COVID-19. Sequenced by immunoSEQ multiplex PCR; TCRdb stores in-frame clones only, minus some. The data show 160,000 or so clones, roughly 78% seen once. Specimen: peripheral blood. All receptors come from a man between 65 and 79 years old with active or convalescent COVID-19.

The chain joins TRBV7-6 to TRBJ2-2; 12 bases match TRBD2. This CDR3 has 17 amino acids. Germline CDR1 SGHVS, CDR2 FNYEAQ. Unmatched junction bases numbered 10, after V lost 6 bases and J lost 5 bases. The CDR3 protein is CASSPRLAGDRTGELFF. DNA of the CDR3: TGTGCCAGCAGTCCTAGACTAGCGGGAGATCGGACCGGGGAGCTGTTTTTT.

The chain uses TRBV10-2 and TRBJ2-1; 12 bases agree with TRBD2. CDR3 length: 15 residues. CDR1 WSHSY and CDR2 SAAADI come from the germline V gene. CDR3 in amino acids: CDFRLAGVRYNEQFF. CDR3 nucleotide sequence: TGCGACTTTAGACTAGCGGGAGTTCGCTACAATGAGCAGTTCTTC.

This clone was detected only once. The CDR3 loop is CASSWGTGVSGGYTF. In nucleotides, the CDR3 is TGCGCCAGCAGCTGGGGGACAGGGGTTTCGGGCGGCTACACCTTC. V and J are TRBV5-1 and TRBJ1-2; the match to TRBD1 covers 10 bases. V lost 3 bases to trimming and J lost 8 bases; unmatched junction nucleotides: 10. Germline CDR1 is SGHRS and CDR2 is YFSETQ. This CDR3 contains 15 residues. The full variable domain, in which reference TRBV5-1 and TRBJ1-2 provide the parts outside the CDR3, is KAGVTQTPRYLIKTRGQQVTLSCSPISGHRSVSWYQQTPGQGLQFLFEYFSETQRNKGNFPGRFSGRQFSNSRSEMNVSTLELGDSALYLCASSWGTGVSGGYTFGSGTRLTVV.

This sequence joins TRBV21-1 and TRBJ1-4. TRBV21-1 is designated a pseudogene. CDR3 length: 15 amino acids. The chain's CDR3 is CASPNPGEGYEKLFF. DNA of the CDR3: TGTGCCAGCCCCAACCCCGGGGAAGGGTATGAAAAACTGTTTTTT.

V gene TRBV9 combines with J gene TRBJ1-5; 9 bases match TRBD1. Germline CDR1 is SGDLS and CDR2 is YYNGEE. CDR3 size: 15 residues. J gave up 6 bases and V 4 bases, and 8 bases lay outside the gene matches. CDR3 in amino acids: CASSLGTGMSQPQHF. Here the CDR3 DNA reads TGTGCCAGCAGCCTGGGGACAGGGATGAGTCAGCCCCAGCATTTT.

This clone was detected a few times. The chain is built from TRBV19 and TRBJ2-1; 7 bases align to TRBD2. The CDR3 is 15 residues long. Germline CDR1 and CDR2: LNHDA and SQIVND (reference sequence). The J segment lost 2 bases and the V segment lost 5 bases, leaving 6 bases of the junction unmatched. The DNA of the CDR3 is TGTGCCAGTAGTGTGGGGGGGAGGGCCTACAATGAGCAGTTCTTC. It yields the protein CASSVGGRAYNEQFF.

About this clone: Other DNA sequences in this sample translate to the same CDR3. The chain employs TRBV4-3 and TRBJ1-2; D is unresolved. V lost 0 bases to trimming and J lost 8 bases, with 7 bases between them. Germline CDR1 LGHNA, CDR2 YSLEER. The CDR3 extends over 12 amino acids. DNA of the CDR3: TGCGCCAGCAGCCAAGAAACGGGAGGCTACACCTTC. Amino acids: CASSQETGGYTF.

As concerns this clone: Other DNA variants within this sample encode the same CDR3. V is TRBV5-1 and J is TRBJ1-2, with D unclear. Germline CDR1 reads SGHRS; CDR2 reads YFSETQ. The ends were cut back, 0 bases at V and 3 bases at J, with 6 bases in the middle. The CDR3 has 13 residues. CDR3 DNA: TGCGCCAGCAGCTTGGTGGAGGACTATGGCTACACCTTC. It is translated as CASSLVEDYGYTF.

This chain joins TRBV2 and TRBJ1-2; 7 bases line up with TRBD1. V was clipped by 6 bases and J by 8 bases; unmatched bases: 3. CDR1 and CDR2 (germline): SNHLY, FYNNEI. The CDR3 sequence is 11 residues long. In DNA form, the CDR3 reads TGTGCCAGCAGGAGACAGGGAGGCTACACCTTC. This sequence encodes CASRRQGGYTF.

The chain carries TRBV6-5 and TRBJ2-1, with 10 bases aligning to TRBD2. CDR1 is MNHEY, CDR2 SVGAGI, per germline. This CDR3 contains 16 residues. Trimming at V came to 2 bases and at J to 4 bases, leaving 5 bases not matched to a gene. CDR3 in DNA: TGTGCCAGCAGTTACGGGAGAGCGGGAGGGTACAATGAGCAGTTCTTC. Translation: CASSYGRAGGYNEQFF.